These T cell receptor beta chains were read from a single sample in a study of cytomegalovirus exposure and HLA in healthy donors. The data were produced by immunoSEQ multiplex PCR, yet TCRdb's version contains in-frame clones alone and is incomplete. The sample yields 100,000 to 150,000 clones, about 90% seen once. The sample was PBMCs. Receptors originate from a woman aged 18-29 years in good health and CMV-seronegative. CDR3s include the opening cysteine and the closing phenylalanine or tryptophan. Each record gives: D gene, CDR3 length, J gene, clone size, V gene, CDR3 protein, CDR3 DNA. A D gene is named only where the DNA matches it firmly. The size of a clone is reported for some rows only, either as once, few or many, or as a class for expanded clones.

NA 12 TRBJ2-2 NA TRBV5-8 CASSLYTGELFF TGTGCCAGCAGCTTGTATACCGGGGAGCTGTTTTTT
TRBD2 14 TRBJ2-1 once TRBV5-1 CASSLNGGAEEQFF TGCGCCAGCAGCTTGAACGGGGGGGCCGAGGAGCAGTTCTTC
TRBD1 14 TRBJ2-7 NA TRBV6-5 CASRKGQGAYEQYF TGTGCCAGCAGAAAGGGACAGGGGGCCTACGAGCAGTACTTC
NA 14 TRBJ2-7 NA TRBV28 CASSTLTGLYEQYF TGTGCCAGCAGTACGCTTACAGGGTTGTACGAGCAGTACTTC
TRBD2 18 TRBJ2-7 NA TRBV7-9 CASSLGLAGVLITYEQYF TGTGCCAGCAGCTTAGGACTAGCGGGAGTGCTGATAACCTACGAGCAGTACTTC
TRBD2 15 TRBJ2-5 NA TRBV7-7 CASSRNSGSGETQYF TGTGCTAGCAGTCGCAATAGCGGGAGTGGGGAGACCCAGTACTTC
TRBD2 15 TRBJ2-3 NA TRBV6-6 CASSYSAGGADTQYF TGTGCCAGCAGTTACTCAGCGGGAGGTGCAGATACGCAGTATTTT
TRBD2 17 TRBJ2-1 NA TRBV4-3 CASSQEGGGRLYNEQFF TGCGCCAGCAGCCAAGAAGGCGGCGGGAGGTTGTATAATGAGCAGTTCTTC
TRBD2 14 TRBJ2-5 NA TRBV28 CASRSLAGGGTQYF TGTGCCAGCAGATCACTAGCGGGAGGAGGGACCCAGTACTTC
NA 15 TRBJ1-5 NA TRBV27 CASSDRSLGNQPQHF TGTGCCAGCAGTGATCGGTCACTGGGCAATCAGCCCCAGCATTTT
NA 15 TRBJ1-1 NA TRBV27 CASSLAGDTNTEAFF TGTGCCAGCAGTTTGGCAGGGGACACGAACACTGAAGCTTTCTTT
NA 15 TRBJ2-1 few TRBV7-6 CASSLDLSQYNEQFF TGTGCCAGCAGCTTAGATCTCTCCCAGTACAATGAGCAGTTCTTC
NA 15 TRBJ1-3 NA TRBV19 CASSIKTGGRNTIYF TGTGCCAGTAGTATTAAGACAGGTGGTAGAAACACCATATATTTT
NA 12 TRBJ1-1 few TRBV19 CASKQGNTEAFF TGTGCCAGTAAACAGGGGAACACTGAAGCTTTCTTT
NA 17 TRBJ1-1 NA TRBV2 CASSEAGARLMNTEAFF TGTGCCAGCAGTGAAGCAGGCGCCAGACTCATGAACACTGAAGCTTTCTTT
NA 13 TRBJ1-1 NA TRBV7-3 CASSLGENTEAFF TGTGCCAGCAGCTTGGGAGAGAACACTGAAGCTTTCTTT
NA 13 TRBJ1-5 NA TRBV6-1 CASSEAFSQPQHF TGTGCCAGCAGTGAAGCGTTTAGTCAGCCCCAGCATTTT
NA 13 TRBJ2-7 NA TRBV29-1 CSVEDDRVYEQYF TGCAGCGTGGAAGACGACAGAGTCTACGAGCAGTACTTC
NA 12 TRBJ2-7 NA TRBV29-1 CSVGVTDYEQYF TGCAGCGTTGGCGTCACCGACTACGAGCAGTACTTC
NA 13 TRBJ1-3 NA TRBV7-6 CASSGSSGNTIYF TGTGCCAGCAGTGGCAGCTCTGGAAACACCATATATTTT
TRBD1 15 TRBJ1-2 NA TRBV5-1 CASSSRTGQGYGYTF TGCGCCAGCAGCTCCCGGACTGGACAGGGTTATGGCTACACCTTC
NA 18 TRBJ2-1 NA TRBV27 CASSPKTSRGSSYNEQFF TGTGCCAGCAGTCCAAAAACTAGCCGGGGGAGCTCCTACAATGAGCAGTTCTTC
TRBD1 18 TRBJ1-2 NA TRBV28 CASSLGFGTGITNYGYTF TGTGCCAGCAGTTTGGGATTTGGGACAGGGATTACTAACTATGGCTACACCTTC
NA 13 TRBJ2-7 once TRBV11-3 CASSLASAYEQYF TGTGCCAGCAGCTTGGCCTCCGCCTACGAGCAGTACTTC
TRBD1 17 TRBJ1-3 NA TRBV28 CASSFAVGQGAGNTIYF TGTGCCAGCAGTTTCGCGGTGGGACAGGGGGCTGGAAACACCATATATTTT
TRBD2 21 TRBJ2-6 NA TRBV27 CASSFLRTSGGAGSGANVLTF TGTGCCAGCAGTTTCCTCCGGACTAGCGGGGGGGCAGGTTCTGGGGCCAACGTCCTGACTTTC
TRBD1 19 TRBJ2-1 NA TRBV7-9 CASSLAVGTGTIAINEQFF TGTGCCAGCAGCTTAGCGGTGGGGACAGGGACTATCGCGATCAATGAGCAGTTCTTC
TRBD2 14 TRBJ2-5 once TRBV7-7 CASLPIAGDGTQYF TGTGCTAGCCTACCGATAGCGGGAGACGGGACCCAGTACTTC
NA 13 TRBJ1-1 NA TRBV19 CASSIFSRYEAFF TGTGCCAGTAGTATTTTTTCGAGGTATGAAGCTTTCTTT
TRBD1 14 TRBJ2-7 NA TRBV5-8 CASSLPGQSYEQYF TGTGCCAGCAGTCTCCCGGGACAGAGCTACGAGCAGTACTTC
TRBD2 14 TRBJ2-1 NA TRBV7-2 CASSLTAGGGEQFF TGTGCCAGCAGCTTAACAGCGGGAGGCGGTGAGCAGTTCTTC
NA 16 TRBJ2-7 NA TRBV7-2 CASSLAGGVVSYEQYF TGTGCCAGCAGCTTAGCTGGCGGGGTGGTATCCTACGAGCAGTACTTC
NA 17 TRBJ2-5 NA TRBV28 CASSLQSPGQHSGTQYF TGTGCCAGCAGTTTACAATCCCCCGGACAGCACTCCGGGACCCAGTACTTC
NA 14 TRBJ1-2 NA TRBV7-9 CASSTPTGPGGYTF TGTGCCAGCAGCACGCCTACAGGACCAGGGGGCTACACCTTC
TRBD2 16 TRBJ2-1 NA TRBV6-5 CASSYLAGGYNNEQFF TGTGCCAGCAGTTATTTAGCGGGAGGCTATAACAATGAGCAGTTCTTC
NA 18 TRBJ2-2 NA TRBV16 CASSHHLEGLLYTGELFF TGTGCCAGCAGCCATCACCTCGAGGGACTCCTCTACACCGGGGAGCTGTTTTTT
NA 14 TRBJ2-2 NA TRBV6-4 CASKESPNTGELFF TGTGCCAGCAAGGAGAGTCCGAACACCGGGGAGCTGTTTTTT
TRBD1 16 TRBJ1-3 NA TRBV7-9 CASSPDRASSGNTIYF TGTGCCAGCAGCCCCGACAGGGCGAGCTCTGGAAACACCATATATTTT
NA 16 TRBJ2-1 NA TRBV18 CASSPQVGSFYNEQFF TGTGCCAGCTCACCCCAGGTAGGCAGCTTCTACAATGAGCAGTTCTTC